These 6 T cell receptor beta chains originate from one sample sequenced in a study of blood T cell repertoires in COVID-19. Clones were read by immunoSEQ multiplex PCR, and TCRdb kept only the in-frame ones, dropping some. The sample includes roughly 30,000 clones, almost 90% of them seen just once. The specimen sequenced was peripheral blood. These receptor sequences come from a man between 60 and 75 years old with active COVID-19.

This clone was seen more than once but under ten times. CDR3 nucleotides: TGTGCCAGCAGGGAGGACAGCCGGGGTGGCTACACCTTC. This encodes CASREDSRGGYTF. The chain has TRBV6-5 and TRBJ1-2; D possibly corresponds to TRBD1 (6 bases). The V gene's germline CDR1 is MNHEY and CDR2 SVGAGI. The CDR3 runs to 13 residues. Trimming stripped 6 bases from V and 7 bases from J, with 15 bases between.

This rearrangement joins TRBV11-2 to TRBJ2-7; 10 nucleotides line up with TRBD1. V was pared by 4 bases and J by 4 bases, with 4 bases of the junction left unmatched. The germline CDR1 and CDR2 sequences are SGHAT and FQNNGV. This CDR3 has 14 amino acids. CDR3 DNA: TGTGCCAGCAGCTCGACAGGGGGCAGATACGAGCAGTACTTC. Amino acid sequence: CASSSTGGRYEQYF.

This clone was seen only once. The chain has TRBV2 and TRBJ2-5; 13 bases align to TRBD2. The CDR3 covers 15 residues. V lost 5 bases and J lost 5; bases outside the gene matches: 5. Germline-derived CDR1 and CDR2 are SNHLY and FYNNEI. CDR3 DNA: TGTGCCAGCAGTTCACTAGCGGGGGGGTGGGAGACCCAGTACTTC. It codes for CASSSLAGGWETQYF.

This chain joins TRBV25-1 and TRBJ1-3; 7 bases match TRBD1. Germline V gene lookup returns CDR1 MGHDK and CDR2 SYGVNS. The CDR3 length is 14 residues. J was trimmed by 4 bases and V by 4 bases; bases with no gene match: 4. CDR3 protein: CASSATGQGNTIYF. CDR3 bases: TGTGCCAGCAGTGCGACAGGGCAAGGAAACACCATATATTTT.

The chain's CDR3 is CASSIGGRAYGYTF. In DNA, the CDR3 is TGTGCCAGTAGTATAGGCGGCAGGGCTTATGGCTACACCTTC. V is TRBV19 and J is TRBJ1-2; D may be TRBD1 (5 bases). CDR3 length equals 14 residues. V dropped 1 base and J dropped 5 bases, with 11 bases sitting between them. The germline V gene encodes CDR1 LNHDA and CDR2 SQIVND (reference sequence).

This clone was counted once. This chain uses TRBV5-6 with TRBJ2-1; possible D gene TRBD2, 7 bases. The CDR3 totals 16 residues. V lost 0 bases, J lost 2 bases, and 12 bases lay in between. The germline V gene has CDR1 SGHDT and CDR2 YYEEEE. CDR3 DNA sequence: TGTGCCAGCAGCTTGGTCCGGGGGGCTGCCTACAATGAGCAGTTCTTC. Translating it yields CASSLVRGAAYNEQFF.